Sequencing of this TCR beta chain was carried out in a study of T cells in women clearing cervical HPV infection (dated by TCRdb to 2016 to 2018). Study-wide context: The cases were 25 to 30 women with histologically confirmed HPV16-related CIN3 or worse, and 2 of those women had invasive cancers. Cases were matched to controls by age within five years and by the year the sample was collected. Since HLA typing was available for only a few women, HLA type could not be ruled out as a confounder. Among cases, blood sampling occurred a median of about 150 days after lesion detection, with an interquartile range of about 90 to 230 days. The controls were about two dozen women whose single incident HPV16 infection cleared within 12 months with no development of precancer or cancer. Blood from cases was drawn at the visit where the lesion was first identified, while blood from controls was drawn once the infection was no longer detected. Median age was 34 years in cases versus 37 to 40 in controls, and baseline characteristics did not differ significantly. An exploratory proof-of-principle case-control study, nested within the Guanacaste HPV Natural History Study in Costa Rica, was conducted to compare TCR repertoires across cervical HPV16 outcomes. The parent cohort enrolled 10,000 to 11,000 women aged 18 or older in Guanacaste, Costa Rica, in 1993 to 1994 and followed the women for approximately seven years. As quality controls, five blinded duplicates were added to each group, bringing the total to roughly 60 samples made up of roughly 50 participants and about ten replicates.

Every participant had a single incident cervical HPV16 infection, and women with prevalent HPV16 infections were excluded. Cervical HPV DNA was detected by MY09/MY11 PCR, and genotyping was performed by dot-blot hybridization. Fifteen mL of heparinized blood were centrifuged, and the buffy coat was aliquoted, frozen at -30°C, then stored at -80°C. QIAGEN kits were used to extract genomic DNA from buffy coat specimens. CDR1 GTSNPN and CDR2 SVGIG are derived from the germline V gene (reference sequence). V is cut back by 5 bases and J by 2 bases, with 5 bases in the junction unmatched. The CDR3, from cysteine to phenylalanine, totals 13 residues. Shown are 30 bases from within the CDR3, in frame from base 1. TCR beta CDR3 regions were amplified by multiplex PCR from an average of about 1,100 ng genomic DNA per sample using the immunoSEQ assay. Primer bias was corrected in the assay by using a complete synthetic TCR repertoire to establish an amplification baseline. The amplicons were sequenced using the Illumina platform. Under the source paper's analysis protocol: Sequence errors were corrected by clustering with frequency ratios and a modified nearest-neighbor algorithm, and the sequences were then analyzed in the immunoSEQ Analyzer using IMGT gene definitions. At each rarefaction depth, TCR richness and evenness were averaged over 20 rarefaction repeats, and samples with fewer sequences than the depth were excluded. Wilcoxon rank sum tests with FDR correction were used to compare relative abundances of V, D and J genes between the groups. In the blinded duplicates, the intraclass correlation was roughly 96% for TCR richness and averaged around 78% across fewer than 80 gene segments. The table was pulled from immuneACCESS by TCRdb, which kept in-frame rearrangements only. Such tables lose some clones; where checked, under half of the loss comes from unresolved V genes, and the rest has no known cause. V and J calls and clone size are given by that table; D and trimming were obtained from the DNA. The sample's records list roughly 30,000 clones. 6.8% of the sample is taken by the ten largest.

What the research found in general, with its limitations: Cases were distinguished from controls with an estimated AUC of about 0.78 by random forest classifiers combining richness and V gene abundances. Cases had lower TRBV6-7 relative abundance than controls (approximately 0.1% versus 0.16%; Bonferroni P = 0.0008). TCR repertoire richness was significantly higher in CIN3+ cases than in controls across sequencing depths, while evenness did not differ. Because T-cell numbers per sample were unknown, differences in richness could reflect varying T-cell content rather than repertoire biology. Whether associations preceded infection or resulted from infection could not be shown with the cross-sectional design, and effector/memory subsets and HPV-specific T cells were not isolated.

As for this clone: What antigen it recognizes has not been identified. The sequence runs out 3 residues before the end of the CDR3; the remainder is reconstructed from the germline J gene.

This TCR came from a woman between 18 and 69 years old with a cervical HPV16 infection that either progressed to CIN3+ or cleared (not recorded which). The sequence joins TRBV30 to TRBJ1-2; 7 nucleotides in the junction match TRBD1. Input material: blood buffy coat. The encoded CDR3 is CAWDATGNYGYTF. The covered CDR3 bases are TGTGCCTGGGACGCGACAGGGAACTATGGC.